The 29 T cell receptor beta chains below were found in one sample sequenced in a study of beta chain features in type 1 diabetes. Reverse transcribing all isolated RNA meant expressed TCRB transcripts were sequenced. Clones were read by immunoSEQ multiplex PCR, and TCRdb kept only the in-frame ones, dropping some. Of hundreds of thousands of clones detected, around 15% appear once; the ten largest clones hold roughly 0.098%. The sample comprised naive CD4+ T cells from blood. Source of these receptors: a man between 18 and 29 years old in good health.

This clone has more than one count but fewer than ten. V usage is TRBV9 and J usage is TRBJ1-2; TRBD1 matches at 7 bases. After removal of 0 bases from V and 2 bases from J, the junction contained 7 bases not matched to a gene. There are 16 residues in the CDR3. Germline V gives CDR1 SGDLS, CDR2 YYNGEE. CDR3: CASSVGGVQGNYGYTF. The CDR3 region has the DNA TGTGCCAGCAGCGTAGGAGGTGTACAGGGGAACTATGGCTACACCTTC.

This clone was counted a few times. The rearrangement uses TRBV18 and TRBJ2-7; D is undetermined. The CDR3 runs 16 residues. CDR1 is KGHSH and CDR2 is LQKENI in the germline V gene. V gave up 3 bases and J gave up 2 bases, with 17 bases separating them. This chain's CDR3 is CASSPSTGPSPYEQYF. In nucleotides, the CDR3 is TGTGCCAGCTCACCCTCTACTGGACCCTCCCCCTACGAGCAGTACTTC.

This clone was seen a few times. The V and J genes are TRBV7-9 and TRBJ2-7; D tentatively fits TRBD1 or TRBD2 (5 bases each). The CDR3 runs to 14 residues. V was trimmed by 6 bases and J by 3 bases, leaving 15 bases between them. Germline values: CDR1 SEHNR, CDR2 FQNEAQ (reference sequence). CDR3 loop: CASSTGAGIYEQYF. CDR3 nucleotides: TGTGCCAGCAGTACCGGGGCGGGCATCTACGAGCAGTACTTC.

The chain couples TRBV6-5 to TRBJ2-5; D may be TRBD1 (6 bases). Between the trimmed V and J ends, which lost 6 bases and 0 bases, there was a span of 14 bases. Germline values: CDR1 MNHEY, CDR2 SVGAGI. The CDR3 is made up of 15 amino acids. The chain's CDR3 is CASRSPTGYQETQYF. The CDR3 nucleotides read TGTGCCAGCAGATCCCCTACAGGGTACCAAGAGACCCAGTACTTC.

This clone was counted only a few times. The rearrangement links TRBV12-5 to TRBJ2-1; 12 bases agree with TRBD2. The CDR3 has 14 amino acids. In germline, CDR1 is LGHNT, CDR2 FRNRAP. V shed 8 bases, J shed 10 bases, and the junction held 9 bases outside the gene matches. CDR3 loop: CASMASGRAGEQFF. CDR3 coding DNA: TGTGCTAGTATGGCTAGCGGGAGGGCCGGGGAGCAGTTCTTC.

DNA of the CDR3: TGTGCCAGCAGACAGTTCTCTGGAAACACCATATATTTT. It codes for CASRQFSGNTIYF. The chain uses TRBV6-5 and TRBJ1-3; D remains unclear. Germline CDR1 MNHEY, CDR2 SVGAGI. The ends were cut back, 6 bases at V and 0 bases at J, with 6 bases in the middle. This CDR3 is built from 13 residues.

This clone was counted between two and nine times. The CDR3 loop is CASSDPRQASYEQYF. In nucleotides, the CDR3 is TGTGCCAGCAGTGACCCGAGACAGGCGTCCTACGAGCAGTACTTC. This chain links TRBV25-1 with TRBJ2-7, with a tentative D call TRBD1 (6 bases). The V end was cut by 3 bases, the J end by 1 base, with 13 bases between. The CDR3 runs to 15 residues. From germline, CDR1 is MGHDK and CDR2 SYGVNS.

Here the CDR3 DNA reads TGTGCCAGCAGCCTAAGGGCGGGAGGGCCTTACGAGCAGTACTTC. Protein: CASSLRAGGPYEQYF. V and J are TRBV7-9 and TRBJ2-7, with 9 positions matching TRBD2. The CDR3 covers 15 residues. V shed 5 bases and J 4 bases; nucleotides not matched to a gene: 9. Germline V lookup: CDR1 SEHNR, CDR2 FQNEAQ (reference sequence). Based on the CDR3 plus reference TRBV7-9 and TRBJ2-7, the full variable domain is DTGVSQNPRHKITKRGQNVTFRCDPISEHNRLYWYRQTLGQGPEFLTYFQNEAQLEKSRLLSDRFSAERPKGSFSTLEIQRTEQGDSAMYLCASSLRAGGPYEQYFGPGTRLTVT.

The chain employs TRBV9 and TRBJ1-2, with 11 bases matching TRBD1. J gave up 6 bases and V 5 bases, and 6 bases lay outside the gene matches. The length of the CDR3 is 14 residues. Per germline, CDR1 SGDLS and CDR2 YYNGEE. As DNA, the CDR3 is TGTGCCAGCAGGTCCGGGACAGGGGGTCATGGCTACACCTTC. Translated: CASRSGTGGHGYTF.

This clone has only a few counts. This rearrangement joins TRBV6-5 to TRBJ1-2; D unclear. Looked up from germline, CDR1 is MNHEY and CDR2 is SVGAGI. The CDR3 loop spans 13 amino acids. V gave up 6 bases and J gave up 8 bases, with 16 bases separating them. CDR3 in amino acids: CASSLPGKRGYTF. CDR3 DNA sequence: TGTGCCAGCAGCCTACCGGGCAAAAGGGGCTACACCTTC.

This clone was counted between two and nine times. The chain joins TRBV4-1 to TRBJ2-6, with a possible D match to TRBD2 (5 bases). Between the trimmed V and J ends, which lost 0 bases and 1 base, there was a span of 19 bases. CDR3 length: 20 amino acids. In germline, CDR1 is MGHRA, CDR2 YSYEKL. The CDR3 protein is CASSQDSRAGSGSGANVLTF. For the CDR3, the DNA is TGCGCCAGCAGCCAAGATTCCCGGGCCGGTTCGGGGTCTGGGGCCAACGTCCTGACTTTC.

The genes are TRBV18 and TRBJ2-7, with TRBD1 matching 8 bases. Trimming removed 3 bases from V and 8 bases from J; junction bases left unmatched: 9. This CDR3 has 14 amino acids. Germline CDR1 KGHSH, CDR2 LQKENI. The CDR3 DNA reads TGTGCCAGCTCACCCGGACAGGGAAGAAGGAAGCAGTACTTC. It encodes CASSPGQGRRKQYF.

The chain recombines TRBV10-3 with TRBJ2-2; the match to TRBD1 covers 9 bases. Germline values: CDR1 ENHRY, CDR2 SYGVKD. This CDR3 has 15 amino acids. The trim removed 10 bases at V and 3 bases at J, leaving 9 bases unmatched. The chain's CDR3 is CATNRDRVDTGELFF. The CDR3 nucleotides are TGTGCCACCAACCGGGACAGGGTGGACACCGGGGAGCTGTTTTTT.

The V and J genes are TRBV10-3 and TRBJ1-1; D ambiguous. The V and J ends lost 3 bases and 4 bases respectively, with 9 bases between them. Germline CDR1 and CDR2: ENHRY and SYGVKD. The CDR3 spans 13 residues. The CDR3 protein is CAISEVQGTEAFF. The CDR3 DNA reads TGTGCCATCAGTGAAGTACAAGGCACTGAAGCTTTCTTT.

This clone has a handful of counts. The chain combines TRBV5-1 with TRBJ2-7; 10 nucleotides agree with TRBD1. This CDR3 region has 15 residues. Trimming removed 1 base from V and 6 bases from J; junction bases left unmatched: 7. Germline-derived CDR1 and CDR2 are SGHRS and YFSETQ. The CDR3 spells CASSLKGTGVTEQYF. CDR3 coding DNA: TGCGCCAGCAGCTTGAAGGGGACAGGGGTTACCGAGCAGTACTTC.

In its sample, this clone was seen a few times. V is TRBV5-4 and J is TRBJ2-7; D not resolved. There are 13 residues in the CDR3. Germline CDR1 SGHNT, CDR2 YYREEE (reference sequence). V was cut by 9 bases and J by 1 base, with 14 bases left in between. CDR3 bases: TGTGCCACTACTTTAAAGGGTTCCTACGAGCAGTACTTC. Translated, it gives CATTLKGSYEQYF.

The chain couples TRBV18 to TRBJ2-7; D gene uncertain. CDR3 length: 13 amino acids. Trimming stripped 1 base from V and 6 bases from J, with 10 bases between. Germline assignment: CDR1 KGHSH and CDR2 LQKENI. DNA for the CDR3: TGTGCCAGCTCACCACTCGAAGGCAGCGAGCAGTACTTC. Its translation is CASSPLEGSEQYF.

V is TRBV9 and J is TRBJ2-1, with TRBD1 matching over 9 bases. The germline V gene has CDR1 SGDLS and CDR2 YYNGEE. V lost 4 bases and J lost 4; bases outside the gene matches: 6. This CDR3 has 15 residues. This chain's CDR3 is CASSRRDREYNEQFF. CDR3 sequence (DNA): TGTGCCAGCAGCCGTCGGGACAGGGAGTACAATGAGCAGTTCTTC. The variable domain in full, completed from reference TRBV9 and TRBJ2-1, reads DSGVTQTPKHLITATGQRVTLRCSPRSGDLSVYWYQQSLDQGLQFLIQYYNGEERAKGNILERFSAQQFPDLHSELNLSSLELGDSALYFCASSRRDREYNEQFFGPGTRLTVL.

This chain uses TRBV5-1 with TRBJ1-1; D possibly corresponds to TRBD1 (6 bases). V was cut by 1 base and J by 6 bases, with 13 bases left in between. This CDR3 spans 14 amino acids. Germline CDR1 is SGHRS and CDR2 is YFSETQ. In DNA form, the CDR3 reads TGCGCCAGCAGCTTGCGGACAGAGGTTTCTGAAGCTTTCTTT. Translation gives CASSLRTEVSEAFF.

V and J are TRBV27 and TRBJ2-7; 7 bases align to TRBD1. The length of the CDR3 is 15 residues. The V segment lost 5 bases and the J segment 2 bases; nucleotides outside the gene matches: 9. Per the germline V gene, CDR1 is MNHEY and CDR2 is SMNVEV (reference sequence). The CDR3 sequence: CASSPQRQGAYEQYF. DNA for the CDR3: TGTGCCAGCAGTCCACAAAGACAGGGAGCCTACGAGCAGTACTTC.

The chain uses TRBV4-1 and TRBJ1-2, with a possible D match to TRBD1 (5 bases). The CDR3 has 18 amino acids. The V and J ends lost 4 bases and 0 bases respectively, with 21 bases between them. Germline values: CDR1 MGHRA, CDR2 YSYEKL. CDR3 protein: CASSPKGLPGRTNYGYTF. The CDR3 bases are TGCGCCAGCAGCCCCAAGGGCTTGCCGGGACGGACTAACTATGGCTACACCTTC.

Points on this clone: A junction end diverges from the germline sequence, so it may reflect a read error. The chain uses TRBV7-7 and TRBJ2-7; TRBD1 matches 11 bases. CDR1 SSHAT and CDR2 FNYEAQ come from the germline V gene (reference sequence). This CDR3 contains 16 residues. The CDR3 DNA reads as TGTGCTAGCAGCCCCGGACCGAGGACAGGGGGCGGTGAGCAGTACTTC. This codes for CASSPGPRTGGGEQYF.

This clone showed up just a few times. The chain combines TRBV6-5 with TRBJ1-1; D remains ambiguous. Trimming took 0 bases from V and 1 from J, leaving 6 bases between them. The length of the CDR3 is 14 residues. Germline V gene data show CDR1 as MNHEY and CDR2 as SVGAGI. The CDR3 region is CASSYSYRNTEAFF. The CDR3 region has the DNA TGTGCCAGCAGTTACTCCTACCGGAACACTGAAGCTTTCTTT.

CDR3 coding DNA: TGTGCCAGCAGCGTCATTGACGGTGAAGCTTTCTTT. Encoded protein: CASSVIDGEAFF. This chain uses TRBV9 with TRBJ1-1; D remains unclear. Trimming took 2 bases from V and 7 from J, leaving 9 bases between them. CDR1 and CDR2 (germline): SGDLS, YYNGEE. This CDR3 is built from 12 residues.

This clone turned up a few times. This sequence joins TRBV28 and TRBJ1-6; D is unresolved. Germline V gene sequence: CDR1 MDHEN, CDR2 SYDVKM. The ends were cut back, 10 bases at V and 0 bases at J, with 7 bases in the middle. CDR3 length: 13 amino acids. The CDR3 loop is CATVGSYNSPLHF. The CDR3 DNA sequence: TGTGCCACCGTCGGCTCCTATAATTCACCCCTCCACTTT.

The CDR3 DNA reads as TGTGCCAGCAGGATTCGGATAACAGATACGCAGTATTTT. It encodes CASRIRITDTQYF. The chain is built from TRBV7-2 and TRBJ2-3; D uncertain. The CDR3 spans 13 residues. Germline assignment: CDR1 SGHTA and CDR2 FQGNSA. V lost 6 bases and J 3 bases, leaving 10 bases between the germline ends.

This clone was recorded a few times. Other DNA sequences in the sample encode the same CDR3. This chain uses TRBV7-2 with TRBJ1-1, with D possibly matching TRBD1 (5 bases). CDR1 SGHTA and CDR2 FQGNSA come from the germline V gene. CDR3 length: 14 residues. The V end was cut by 2 bases, the J end by 1 base, with 8 bases between. For the CDR3, the DNA is TGTGCCAGCAGCTTAAGGCAGGGGAACACTGAAGCTTTCTTT. Translated: CASSLRQGNTEAFF.

Many counts were recorded for this clone. The chain recombines TRBV4-1 with TRBJ2-7; D is undetermined. Germline CDR1 is MGHRA and CDR2 is YSYEKL. V dropped 4 bases and J dropped 6 bases, with 10 bases sitting between them. This CDR3 has 12 residues. In nucleotides, the CDR3 is TGCGCCAGCAGCCGAGTGGGCTCCGAGCAGTACTTC. Translated: CASSRVGSEQYF.

V gene TRBV7-9 combines with J gene TRBJ2-3; 8 bases line up with TRBD2. CDR3 size: 14 residues. The V segment lost 5 bases and the J segment 2 bases; nucleotides outside the gene matches: 3. Germline CDR1 reads SEHNR; CDR2 reads FQNEAQ (reference sequence). This CDR3 reads CASSRAGATDTQYF. For the CDR3, the DNA is TGTGCCAGCAGCAGAGCGGGAGCCACAGATACGCAGTATTTT.